The next 27 T cell receptor beta chains were all read from a single sample in a study of blood T cells in healthy people across ages. Together with a sample-barcoded 5' primer, a J-beta primer mix was included in a second PCR lasting about 6 to 11 cycles. TCRdb passed the 5' RACE reads through MiXCR, listing each CDR3 protein once. The data contain 750,000 to 950,000 distinct CDR3 sequences, 25% to 30% of them singletons. These sequences were also reported in another study, on T cells of mothers and their children.

The sample consisted of blood. The source is a boy under 18 in good health.

In this sample, this clonotype turned up a few times. The V and J genes are TRBV7-3 and TRBJ2-7; tentative D call: TRBD2 (7 bases). Germline lookup yields CDR1 SGHTA and CDR2 FQGTGA. This CDR3 region has 15 residues. Trimming stripped 5 bases from V and 5 bases from J, with 19 bases between. CDR3 nucleotides: TGTGCCAGCAGCCCGGCCCGGGGGGCTTTTAACGAGCAGTACTTC. It specifies CASSPARGAFNEQYF.

The rearrangement links TRBV6-5 to TRBJ2-3; D unresolved. V lost 7 bases and J 5 bases, leaving 7 bases between the germline ends. Germline CDR1 reads MNHEY; CDR2 reads SVGAGI. CDR3 length: 11 residues. The CDR3 sequence: CASTLVDTQYF. CDR3 in DNA: TGTGCCAGCACCCTCGTAGATACGCAGTATTTT.

The gene calls are TRBV29-1 and TRBJ2-2, with D possibly TRBD2 on 5 matching bases. V gave up 6 bases and J gave up 0 bases, with 20 bases separating them. Germline V gene data show CDR1 as SQVTM and CDR2 as ANQGSEA. The CDR3 runs to 17 residues. The CDR3 DNA follows: TGCAGCGTCGAGGGCCCAGGCGATCGGTCGAACACCGGGGAGCTGTTTTTT. Protein: CSVEGPGDRSNTGELFF.

The chain recombines TRBV11-2 with TRBJ2-5; 13 bases are shared with TRBD2. CDR3 size: 15 residues. Trimming removed 5 bases from V and 4 bases from J; junction bases left unmatched: 4. Germline-derived CDR1 and CDR2 are SGHAT and FQNNGV. CDR3 coding DNA: TGTGCCAGCAGCCTCGGGACTAGCGGGGCAGAGACCCAGTACTTC. Protein sequence: CASSLGTSGAETQYF. The full variable domain, rest sourced from reference TRBV11-2 and TRBJ2-5, is EAGVAQSPRYKIIEKRQSVAFWCNPISGHATLYWYQQILGQGPKLLIQFQNNGVVDDSQLPKDRFSAERLKGVDSTLKIQPAKLEDSAVYLCASSLGTSGAETQYFGPGTRLLVL.

This clonotype occurred a few times. V gene TRBV12-3 or TRBV12-4 combines with J gene TRBJ2-1; the D gene is possibly TRBD1 (5 bases). The V end lost 5 bases, the J end lost 4 bases, and 12 bases lay between the germline ends. This CDR3 has 14 amino acids. In DNA form, the CDR3 reads TGTGCCAGCAGTCCCCCCGACAGATACAATGAGCAGTTCTTC. It codes for CASSPPDRYNEQFF.

V usage is TRBV10-3 and J usage is TRBJ2-1; D is perhaps TRBD1 or TRBD2 (7 bases each). Germline V gene sequence: CDR1 ENHRY, CDR2 SYGVKD. The CDR3 loop spans 13 amino acids. V shed 7 bases and J shed 6 bases, with 13 bases lying between them. The CDR3 here is CAITTGEGNEQFF. The CDR3 DNA sequence: TGTGCCATCACCACAGGGGAGGGCAATGAGCAGTTCTTC.

CDR3 bases: TGTGCCAGCAGTGAAGGGTCAGGGGATCAGCCCCAGCATTTT. It encodes CASSEGSGDQPQHF. The chain uses TRBV2 and TRBJ1-5, with D perhaps TRBD1 (6 bases). CDR3 length: 14 residues. The germline V gene encodes CDR1 SNHLY and CDR2 FYNNEI. The V gene lost 1 base and the J gene lost 5 bases, with 9 bases spanning the gap.

The V gene is TRBV4-1, the J gene TRBJ1-6; tentatively, D is TRBD1 (5 bases). The CDR3 extends over 17 amino acids. Germline V gives CDR1 MGHRA, CDR2 YSYEKL. With 0 bases removed from V and 7 bases from J, the gap between germline ends came to 16 bases. CDR3 bases: TGCGCCAGCAGCCAAGATCGGTCAGGGATAGGGAATTCACCCCTCCACTTT. Amino acids: CASSQDRSGIGNSPLHF.

This clonotype was observed a few times. This chain joins TRBV7-3 and TRBJ2-5, with D possibly being TRBD1 or TRBD2 (6 bases each). This CDR3 is 17 amino acids long. V lost 3 bases and J lost 0, with 17 bases in between. Looked up from germline, CDR1 is SGHTA and CDR2 is FQGTGA. The CDR3, as DNA: TGTGCCAGCAGCTTTCGCGGGACAACTATGTACCAAGAGACCCAGTACTTC. Its translation is CASSFRGTTMYQETQYF.

With respect to this clonotype: An end of the junction does not agree with germline; a read error may underlie this. V usage is TRBV28 and J usage is TRBJ2-5; tentative D call: TRBD1 (6 bases). Germline CDR1 reads MDHEN; CDR2 reads SYDVKM. The CDR3 totals 14 residues. CDR3 nucleotides: TGTGCCAGCAGTTCCGGGACACTCCAAGAGACCCGGTACTTC. This translates into CASSSGTLQETRYF. Together with reference TRBV28 and TRBJ2-5, the CDR3 gives the full variable domain: DVKVTQSSRYLVKRTGEKVFLECVQDMDHENMFWYRQDPGLGLRLIYFSYDVKMKEKGDIPEGYSVSREKKERFSLILESASTNQTSMYLCASSSGTLQETRYFGPGTRLLVL.

This clonotype was recorded a few times. V usage is TRBV9 and J usage is TRBJ1-2; 8 nucleotides agree with TRBD1. Germline V CDR1 and CDR2: SGDLS, YYNGEE. The V segment lost 3 bases and the J segment 8 bases; nucleotides outside the gene matches: 9. The CDR3 covers 14 residues. The CDR3 sequence: CASSGRGRVRGYTF. CDR3 in DNA: TGTGCCAGCAGCGGCAGGGGGCGCGTAAGGGGCTACACCTTC.

V gene TRBV5-1 combines with J gene TRBJ2-3; 14 bases map to TRBD2. With V trimmed by 4 bases and J by 4 bases, 5 bases remained unmatched. This CDR3 region has 16 residues. Germline values: CDR1 SGHRS, CDR2 YFSETQ. Here the CDR3 reads CASSPGTSGRADTQYF. The CDR3, as DNA: TGCGCCAGCAGCCCAGGGACTAGCGGGAGAGCAGATACGCAGTATTTT.

This clonotype was seen a few times. The chain recombines TRBV6-5 with TRBJ1-1; TRBD1 matches 9 bases. The CDR3 has 15 residues. Germline trimming cut 5 bases from V and 3 bases from J; bases unmatched to any gene: 7. Germline values: CDR1 MNHEY, CDR2 SVGAGI. CDR3 sequence reads: CASSRDRDRDTEAFF. DNA for the CDR3: TGTGCCAGCAGTCGTGACCGGGACAGGGACACTGAAGCTTTCTTT.

In DNA form, the CDR3 reads TGCGCCAGCAGCCAAGTTGTCGGCAGCCCCTACGAGCAGTACTTC. Translating it yields CASSQVVGSPYEQYF. The rearrangement links TRBV4-1 to TRBJ2-7, with unresolved D. Between the trimmed V and J ends, which lost 1 base and 2 bases, there was a span of 12 bases. Germline CDR1 is MGHRA and CDR2 is YSYEKL. This CDR3 has 15 residues.

Here the CDR3 reads CASSVEPQGIHEQYF. The CDR3 DNA reads as TGTGCCAGCAGCGTAGAACCACAGGGAATCCACGAGCAGTACTTC. The rearrangement uses TRBV9 and TRBJ2-7, with a weak D call TRBD1 (6 bases). Trimming pared 0 bases from V and 5 bases from J, leaving 15 bases between. This CDR3 region has 15 residues. Germline V gene sequence: CDR1 SGDLS, CDR2 YYNGEE.

The table lists this clonotype with a few counts. The V and J genes are TRBV5-1 and TRBJ2-1; possibly TRBD1 or TRBD2 for D (5 bases each). V lost 4 bases and J 4 bases, leaving 18 bases between the germline ends. Germline V gives CDR1 SGHRS, CDR2 YFSETQ. There are 16 residues in the CDR3. DNA of the CDR3: TGCGCCAGCAGCCTTCGAAGGGACGACTCGTACAATGAGCAGTTCTTC. Amino acids: CASSLRRDDSYNEQFF.

This clonotype was counted between two and nine times. V is TRBV24-1 and J is TRBJ2-5; the D gene is possibly TRBD2 (5 bases). Trimming took off 5 bases at V and 7 bases at J, with 7 bases between the two ends. Germline assignment: CDR1 KGHDR and CDR2 SFDVKD. The CDR3 is 11 residues long. The DNA of the CDR3 is TGTGCCACCAGTGCCCGGGGGACCCAGTACTTC. This gives the protein CATSARGTQYF.

This clonotype was detected only a few times. This chain connects TRBV20-1 to TRBJ2-3, with no clear D. Trimming cost V 2 bases and J 6 bases, with 6 bases left between them. Germline CDR1 DFQATT, CDR2 SNEGSKA (reference sequence). The CDR3 extends over 11 amino acids. CDR3 region: CSARTGDTQYF. The CDR3 coding sequence is TGCAGTGCTAGAACCGGGGATACGCAGTATTTT.

This clonotype showed up just a few times. This chain links TRBV15 with TRBJ2-5; possible D gene TRBD1, 6 bases. The CDR3 spans 14 residues. Germline V gene data show CDR1 as LNHNV and CDR2 as YYDKDF (reference sequence). The V gene lost 0 bases and the J gene lost 3 bases, with 8 bases spanning the gap. CDR3 in amino acids: CATSREDRKETQYF. The CDR3 bases are TGTGCCACCAGCAGAGAGGACAGAAAAGAGACCCAGTACTTC.

This chain links TRBV28 with TRBJ2-2; 10 bases are a match to TRBD1. Germline V CDR1 and CDR2: MDHEN, SYDVKM. V lost 5 bases to trimming and J lost 1 base; unmatched junction nucleotides: 4. The CDR3 extends over 16 amino acids. The CDR3 DNA reads TGTGCCAGCAGTCCATGGGACAGGGGGAACACCGGGGAGCTGTTTTTT. Protein: CASSPWDRGNTGELFF.

The V gene is TRBV9, the J gene TRBJ2-5; the D gene could be TRBD1 or TRBD2 (6 bases each). Trimming left V 0 bases short and J 4 bases short, with 10 bases between. The CDR3 totals 14 residues. CDR1 SGDLS and CDR2 YYNGEE come from the germline V gene. CDR3 loop: CASSVEGGGETQYF. CDR3 coding DNA: TGTGCCAGCAGCGTAGAGGGGGGAGGAGAGACCCAGTACTTC. Combining the CDR3 with reference TRBV9 and TRBJ2-5 gives the whole variable domain DSGVTQTPKHLITATGQRVTLRCSPRSGDLSVYWYQQSLDQGLQFLIQYYNGEERAKGNILERFSAQQFPDLHSELNLSSLELGDSALYFCASSVEGGGETQYFGPGTRLLVL.

The CDR3 spells CASSQDRWASSSYNEQFF. In nucleotides, the CDR3 is TGTGCCAGCAGCCAAGATCGTTGGGCGTCGAGCTCCTACAATGAGCAGTTCTTC. The gene calls are TRBV14 and TRBJ2-1; D ambiguous. Germline CDR1 reads SGHDN; CDR2 reads FVKESK. The CDR3 covers 18 residues. Trimming took off 0 bases at V and 0 bases at J, with 15 bases between the two ends.

With regard to this clonotype: A much larger clone is a single base away; this may be a read error. The V and J genes are TRBV12-3 or TRBV12-4 and TRBJ2-5, with TRBD2 as a possible D gene (7 bases). The CDR3 length is 13 residues. DNA of the CDR3: TGTACCAGCAGTCCCGGGGGGCCGGAGACCCAGTACTTC. Encoded protein: CTSSPGGPETQYF.

This clonotype turned up a few times. This chain connects TRBV12-3 or TRBV12-4 to TRBJ1-3, with 10 bases that match TRBD1. The CDR3 spans 15 residues. Germline trimming cut 5 bases from V and 8 bases from J; bases unmatched to any gene: 9. The CDR3: CASSDSGTGAYTIYF. CDR3 in DNA: TGTGCCAGCAGTGACTCCGGGACAGGGGCATACACCATATATTTT.

The table lists this clonotype with a few counts. V usage is TRBV20-1 and J usage is TRBJ1-2; D is uncertain. The germline V gene has CDR1 DFQATT and CDR2 SNEGSKA (reference sequence). Between the trimmed V and J ends, which lost 4 bases and 5 bases, there was a span of 20 bases. This CDR3 has 15 residues. CDR3 in amino acids: CSAILTELGGYGYTF. DNA of the CDR3: TGCAGTGCTATTCTTACGGAGCTGGGTGGATATGGCTACACCTTC.

This clonotype was picked up a small number of times. The chain is built from TRBV18 and TRBJ2-5; possible D gene TRBD2, 5 bases. Trimming removed 3 bases from V and 9 bases from J, with 11 bases in between. CDR1 KGHSH and CDR2 LQKENI come from the germline V gene. This CDR3 is built from 12 residues. The DNA of the CDR3 is TGTGCCAGCTCACCGAGGCCGGAGGCCCAGTACTTC. Translating it yields CASSPRPEAQYF.

The V and J genes are TRBV10-3 and TRBJ2-5, with TRBD1 matching over 11 bases. The end of the DNA fits TRBJ2-7 better, so the J call may be wrong. This CDR3 spans 15 amino acids. Germline values: CDR1 ENHRY, CDR2 SYGVKD. CDR3 region: CAISPGQGVPYEQYF. Written as DNA, the CDR3 is TGTGCCATCAGCCCGGGACAGGGGGTTCCCTACGAGCAGTACTTC.